Below are 26 T cell receptor beta chains sequenced from a single sample in a study of blood T cell repertoires in COVID-19. The table came from immunoSEQ multiplex PCR; TCRdb's copy has only in-frame clones and leaves some out. The sample has roughly 70,000 clones, 89% seen once. Material: peripheral blood. The source of these receptors is a man aged 80 or over with acute or convalescent COVID-19.

This clone was observed a single time. The chain joins TRBV6-5 to TRBJ2-3; possibly TRBD2 for D (6 bases). Trimming took 2 bases from V and 0 from J, leaving 9 bases between them. The CDR3 is made up of 15 amino acids. Per germline, CDR1 MNHEY and CDR2 SVGAGI. The CDR3 loop reads CASSYGGVSTDTQYF. CDR3 DNA: TGTGCCAGCAGTTACGGAGGGGTTAGCACAGATACGCAGTATTTT.

The chain carries TRBV5-1 and TRBJ1-2; 7 bases are shared with TRBD1. CDR1 and CDR2 (germline): SGHRS, YFSETQ. The CDR3 is 14 residues long. V gave up 2 bases and J gave up 3 bases; unmatched junction bases: 4. The CDR3 here is CASSLRGQDYGYTF. CDR3 coding DNA: TGCGCCAGCAGCTTACGAGGACAGGACTATGGCTACACCTTC.

V gene TRBV19 combines with J gene TRBJ1-1; TRBD1 aligns across 7 bases. Germline CDR1 reads LNHDA; CDR2 reads SQIVND (reference sequence). V lost 7 bases and J lost 1; bases outside the gene matches: 6. The CDR3 length is 14 residues. The chain's CDR3 is CASKQTGRNTEAFF. The CDR3 DNA sequence: TGTGCCAGTAAACAGACAGGGAGGAACACTGAAGCTTTCTTT.

The chain has TRBV24-1 and TRBJ2-1, with 9 bases aligning to TRBD2. The CDR3 covers 17 residues. Looked up from germline, CDR1 is KGHDR and CDR2 is SFDVKD. V trimming: 5 bases; J trimming: 2 bases; junction bases outside the gene matches: 9. CDR3 nucleotide sequence: TGTGCCACCAGTGCCCTTAGCGGGAGAGGGCCCTACAATGAGCAGTTCTTC. This sequence encodes CATSALSGRGPYNEQFF.

This clone was recorded once. The genes are TRBV25-1 and TRBJ2-5; 12 bases are shared with TRBD2. The trim removed 6 bases at V and 5 bases at J, leaving 7 bases unmatched. CDR3 length: 15 residues. Germline lookup yields CDR1 MGHDK and CDR2 SYGVNS. Written as DNA, the CDR3 is TGTGCCAGCAGATCTAGCGGGAGGGCCGGGGAGACCCAGTACTTC. Encoded protein: CASRSSGRAGETQYF.

This clone was detected only a few times. The chain recombines TRBV19 with TRBJ2-4, with 9 bases aligning to TRBD1. V lost 6 bases, J lost 2 bases, and 5 bases stayed unmatched. The germline CDR1 and CDR2 sequences are LNHDA and SQIVND (reference sequence). The length of the CDR3 is 15 residues. The CDR3 protein is CASSPDRGPKNIQYF. CDR3 nucleotide sequence: TGTGCCAGTAGCCCGGACAGGGGACCCAAAAACATTCAGTACTTC.

This sequence joins TRBV5-6 and TRBJ2-3; unclear D gene. The CDR3 is 12 residues long. CDR1 and CDR2 (germline): SGHDT, YYEEEE. Trimming took 4 bases from V and 7 from J, leaving 10 bases between them. The CDR3 nucleotides read TGTGCCAGCAGCCGTCAGCGCAATACGCAGTATTTT. Protein product: CASSRQRNTQYF.

J is TRBJ1-2 and V is TRBV2; D unclear. The CDR3 contains 13 residues. Looked up from germline, CDR1 is SNHLY and CDR2 is FYNNEI. V shed 6 bases and J shed 2 bases, with 10 bases lying between them. Here the CDR3 reads CASSEERNYGYTF. CDR3 nucleotides: TGTGCCAGCAGCGAGGAGCGCAACTATGGCTACACCTTC.

The chain joins TRBV7-2 to TRBJ2-3, with TRBD2 identical over 11 bases. J lost 1 base, V lost 4 bases, and 7 bases had no gene match. Germline V lookup: CDR1 SGHTA, CDR2 FQGNSA. The CDR3 is 17 residues long. The CDR3 coding sequence is TGTGCCAGCAGCTCCCGGCTAGCGGGAGGAGGCACAGATACGCAGTATTTT. This codes for CASSSRLAGGGTDTQYF.

This chain connects TRBV11-2 to TRBJ2-2; D might be TRBD2 (8 bases). The CDR3 is 16 amino acids. Germline lookup yields CDR1 SGHAT and CDR2 FQNNGV. V was trimmed by 7 bases and J by 3 bases, leaving 18 bases between them. DNA of the CDR3: TGTGCCAGCACTATCGGGAGGGGGCCGGACACCGGGGAGCTGTTTTTT. It is translated as CASTIGRGPDTGELFF.

This clone showed up just once. The chain couples TRBV6-6 to TRBJ2-1, with 7 bases identical to TRBD1. The germline CDR1 and CDR2 sequences are MNHNY and SVGAGI (reference sequence). V was clipped by 11 bases and J by 3 bases; unmatched bases: 7. The CDR3 has 13 amino acids. CDR3 residues: CAACRDSYNEQFF. CDR3 nucleotides: TGTGCCGCTTGCCGGGACAGCTACAATGAGCAGTTCTTC.

The chain joins TRBV6-1 to TRBJ1-5, with 7 bases fitting TRBD1. V gave up 3 bases and J gave up 2 bases; unmatched junction bases: 7. Germline-derived CDR1 and CDR2 are MNHNS and SASEGT. The CDR3 sequence is 16 residues long. CDR3 sequence (DNA): TGTGCCAGCAGTGAGCAGACAGGGAGCGGCAATCAGCCCCAGCATTTT. It yields the protein CASSEQTGSGNQPQHF.

The chain is built from TRBV5-1 and TRBJ1-2; D might be TRBD1 (5 bases). The V gene lost 6 bases and the J gene lost 8 bases, with 23 bases spanning the gap. Germline assignment: CDR1 SGHRS and CDR2 YFSETQ. The CDR3 is 15 residues long. The CDR3 protein is CASTSEAGEGSGYTF. For the CDR3, the DNA is TGCGCCAGCACTTCTGAGGCGGGGGAGGGATCCGGCTACACCTTC. Drawing the rest from reference TRBV5-1 and TRBJ1-2, the complete variable domain is KAGVTQTPRYLIKTRGQQVTLSCSPISGHRSVSWYQQTPGQGLQFLFEYFSETQRNKGNFPGRFSGRQFSNSRSEMNVSTLELGDSALYLCASTSEAGEGSGYTFGSGTRLTVV.

CDR3 sequence: CASSIIFIGTDSGYTF. The CDR3 DNA follows: TGTGCCAGTAGTATTATATTCATAGGGACAGACTCTGGCTACACCTTC. The gene calls are TRBV19 and TRBJ1-2, with 7 bases matching TRBD1. This CDR3 comprises 16 residues. With V trimmed by 3 bases and J by 7 bases, 14 bases remained unmatched. Germline values: CDR1 LNHDA, CDR2 SQIVND (reference sequence). Drawing the rest from reference TRBV19 and TRBJ1-2, the complete variable domain is DGGITQSPKYLFRKEGQNVTLSCEQNLNHDAMYWYRQDPGQGLRLIYYSQIVNDFQKGDIAEGYSVSREKKESFPLTVTSAQKNPTAFYLCASSIIFIGTDSGYTFGSGTRLTVV.

The V and J genes are TRBV5-4 and TRBJ1-2, with 8 bases lining up with TRBD1. The CDR3 is made up of 15 amino acids. The germline V gene has CDR1 SGHNT and CDR2 YYREEE (reference sequence). The ends lost 0 bases at V and 9 bases at J; junction bases unmatched: 10. In DNA, the CDR3 is TGTGCCAGCAGCTTGGTAGACCAGGGGGCCGTTAGCTACACCTTC. It yields the protein CASSLVDQGAVSYTF.

V and J are TRBV11-2 and TRBJ2-3; the D gene is possibly TRBD2 (5 bases). Trimming removed 1 base from V and 6 bases from J, with 14 bases in between. The germline V gene has CDR1 SGHAT and CDR2 FQNNGV. The CDR3 has 15 amino acids. The CDR3 loop is CASSLGGKKEDTQYF. The CDR3 DNA sequence: TGTGCCAGCAGCTTAGGAGGGAAGAAGGAGGATACGCAGTATTTT. Variable domain in full (rest from reference TRBV11-2 and TRBJ2-3): EAGVAQSPRYKIIEKRQSVAFWCNPISGHATLYWYQQILGQGPKLLIQFQNNGVVDDSQLPKDRFSAERLKGVDSTLKIQPAKLEDSAVYLCASSLGGKKEDTQYFGPGTRLTVL.

The chain uses TRBV3-1 (or the pseudogene TRBV3-2) and TRBJ2-1, with TRBD2 matching over 8 bases. V lost 3 bases and J lost 11; bases outside the gene matches: 15. CDR1 is LGHDT and CDR2 is YNNKEL in the germline V gene (reference sequence). The CDR3 is 16 amino acids. The CDR3 coding sequence is TGTGCCAGCAGCCATATAGCGGGGCGGGGACAAAATCAGCAGTTCTTC. Protein sequence: CASSHIAGRGQNQQFF.

The J gene is TRBJ2-2, the V gene TRBV9, with D maybe TRBD1 (6 bases). The CDR3 has 16 amino acids. Germline CDR1 reads SGDLS; CDR2 reads YYNGEE. Trimming took 4 bases from V and 1 from J, leaving 14 bases between them. The CDR3 DNA reads TGTGCCAGCAGCCCACTATCGGGACAGAACACCGGGGAGCTGTTTTTT. This translates into CASSPLSGQNTGELFF. The full variable domain, rest sourced from reference TRBV9 and TRBJ2-2, is DSGVTQTPKHLITATGQRVTLRCSPRSGDLSVYWYQQSLDQGLQFLIQYYNGEERAKGNILERFSAQQFPDLHSELNLSSLELGDSALYFCASSPLSGQNTGELFFGEGSRLTVL.

The chain recombines TRBV27 with TRBJ1-1; no definite D call. V was clipped by 1 base and J by 2 bases, with 11 bases between them. The CDR3 sequence is 15 residues long. Per the germline V gene, CDR1 is MNHEY and CDR2 is SMNVEV (reference sequence). The CDR3 region has the DNA TGTGCCAGCAGTTTATATCGGGGATCAAACACTGAAGCTTTCTTT. Amino acid sequence: CASSLYRGSNTEAFF.

The genes are TRBV5-1 and TRBJ2-7, with a possible D match to TRBD1 (6 bases). Trimming stripped 4 bases from V and 0 bases from J, with 14 bases between. Germline CDR1 reads SGHRS; CDR2 reads YFSETQ. This CDR3 spans 15 amino acids. DNA for the CDR3: TGCGCCAGCAGCCCCTACAGGGCCCGCTCCTACGAGCAGTACTTC. Protein: CASSPYRARSYEQYF.

J is TRBJ2-7 and V is TRBV20-1; D gene ambiguous. Trimming cost V 3 bases and J 5 bases, with 8 bases left between them. This CDR3 region has 11 residues. The germline CDR1 and CDR2 sequences are DFQATT and SNEGSKA (reference sequence). The CDR3 DNA is TGCAGTGCTAGCGCAGAGGACGAGCAGTACTTC. Translated, it gives CSASAEDEQYF.

The V and J genes are TRBV5-1 and TRBJ1-5; 7 bases fit TRBD1. The trim removed 4 bases at V and 0 bases at J, leaving 7 bases unmatched. There are 16 residues in the CDR3. Germline V CDR1 and CDR2: SGHRS, YFSETQ. CDR3 nucleotides: TGCGCCAGCAGCCCAACCGGGACAGATAGCAATCAGCCCCAGCATTTT. As protein: CASSPTGTDSNQPQHF.

The chain recombines TRBV7-2 with TRBJ1-5, with a tentative D call TRBD1 (6 bases). Trimming took 4 bases from V and 7 from J, leaving 11 bases between them. The CDR3 runs 13 residues. Germline CDR1 reads SGHTA; CDR2 reads FQGNSA. CDR3 DNA sequence: TGTGCCAGCAGCTCACGGACAGAACAGCCCCAGCATTTT. This translates into CASSSRTEQPQHF.

The chain couples TRBV5-1 to TRBJ2-1; D remains ambiguous. This CDR3 is 12 amino acids long. Germline V gene sequence: CDR1 SGHRS, CDR2 YFSETQ. Trimming removed 7 bases at V and 7 bases at J, with 12 bases between. The chain's CDR3 is CASRLGQNEQFF. The CDR3 nucleotides are TGCGCCAGCCGCCTAGGCCAAAATGAGCAGTTCTTC.

The chain is built from TRBV29-1 and TRBJ1-4; TRBD1 agrees at 8 bases. V shed 6 bases and J 4 bases; nucleotides not matched to a gene: 4. This CDR3 is built from 13 residues. Looked up from germline, CDR1 is SQVTM and CDR2 is ANQGSEA. The CDR3 DNA reads TGCAGCGTGGGACAGGCATATAATGAAAAACTGTTTTTT. Protein product: CSVGQAYNEKLFF.

The chain is built from TRBV5-4 and TRBJ1-1, with unresolved D. The ends were cut back, 5 bases at V and 1 base at J, with 18 bases in the middle. The CDR3 sequence is 16 residues long. CDR1 is SGHNT, CDR2 YYREEE, per germline (reference sequence). CDR3 amino acids: CASRWGGPGANTEAFF. CDR3 bases: TGTGCCAGCAGATGGGGAGGGCCAGGAGCGAACACTGAAGCTTTCTTT. Complete variable domain (other parts from reference TRBV5-4 and TRBJ1-1): ETGVTQSPTHLIKTRGQQVTLRCSSQSGHNTVSWYQQALGQGPQFIFQYYREEENGRGNFPPRFSGLQFPNYSSELNVNALELDDSALYLCASRWGGPGANTEAFFGQGTRLTVV.